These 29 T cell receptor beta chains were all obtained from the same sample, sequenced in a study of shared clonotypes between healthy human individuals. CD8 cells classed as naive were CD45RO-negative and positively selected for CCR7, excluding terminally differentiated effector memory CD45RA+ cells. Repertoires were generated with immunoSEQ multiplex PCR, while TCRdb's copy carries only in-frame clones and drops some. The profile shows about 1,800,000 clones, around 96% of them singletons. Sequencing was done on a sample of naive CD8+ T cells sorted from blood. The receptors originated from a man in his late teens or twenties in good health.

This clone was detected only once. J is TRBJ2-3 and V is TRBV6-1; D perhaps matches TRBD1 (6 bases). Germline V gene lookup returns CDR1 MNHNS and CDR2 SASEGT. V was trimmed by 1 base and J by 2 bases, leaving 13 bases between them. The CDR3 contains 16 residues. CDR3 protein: CASSEDDRTATDTQYF. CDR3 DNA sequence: TGTGCCAGCAGTGAAGACGACCGGACAGCCACAGATACGCAGTATTTT.

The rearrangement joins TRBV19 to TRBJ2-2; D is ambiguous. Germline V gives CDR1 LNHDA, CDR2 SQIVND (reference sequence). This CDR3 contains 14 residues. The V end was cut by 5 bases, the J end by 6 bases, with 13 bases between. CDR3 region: CASSVGQSAGELFF. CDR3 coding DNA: TGTGCCAGTAGTGTCGGTCAGAGTGCCGGGGAGCTGTTTTTT.

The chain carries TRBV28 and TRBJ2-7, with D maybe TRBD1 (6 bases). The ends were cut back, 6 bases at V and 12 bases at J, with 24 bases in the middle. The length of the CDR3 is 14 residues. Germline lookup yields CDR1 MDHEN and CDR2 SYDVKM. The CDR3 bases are TGTGCCAGCAGCCCGACAGGCCCCTCTTATGTAGGGTACTTC. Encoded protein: CASSPTGPSYVGYF.

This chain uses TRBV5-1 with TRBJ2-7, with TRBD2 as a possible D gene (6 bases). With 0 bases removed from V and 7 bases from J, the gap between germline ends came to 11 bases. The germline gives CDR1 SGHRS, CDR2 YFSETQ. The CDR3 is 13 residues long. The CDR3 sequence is CASSLEPEGEQYF. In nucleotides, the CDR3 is TGCGCCAGCAGCTTGGAACCGGAGGGGGAGCAGTACTTC.

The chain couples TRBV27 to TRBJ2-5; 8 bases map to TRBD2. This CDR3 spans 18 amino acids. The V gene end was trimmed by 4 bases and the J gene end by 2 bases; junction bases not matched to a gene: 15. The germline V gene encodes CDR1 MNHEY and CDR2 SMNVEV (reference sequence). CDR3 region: CASSSHLWTSSAQETQYF. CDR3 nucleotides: TGTGCCAGCAGTTCACACCTCTGGACTAGCAGCGCGCAAGAGACCCAGTACTTC.

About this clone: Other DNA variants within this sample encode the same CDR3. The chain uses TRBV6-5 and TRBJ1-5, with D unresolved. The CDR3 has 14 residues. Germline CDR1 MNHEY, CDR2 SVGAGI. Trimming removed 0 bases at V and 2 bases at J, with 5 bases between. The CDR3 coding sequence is TGTGCCAGCAGTTACTCTGGCGGCAATCAGCCCCAGCATTTT. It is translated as CASSYSGGNQPQHF.

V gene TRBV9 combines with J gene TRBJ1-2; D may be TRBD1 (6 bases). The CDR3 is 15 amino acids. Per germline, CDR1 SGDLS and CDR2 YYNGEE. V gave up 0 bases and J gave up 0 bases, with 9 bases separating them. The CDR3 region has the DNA TGTGCCAGCAGCGTAGTACCAGGGGCTAACTATGGCTACACCTTC. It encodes CASSVVPGANYGYTF.

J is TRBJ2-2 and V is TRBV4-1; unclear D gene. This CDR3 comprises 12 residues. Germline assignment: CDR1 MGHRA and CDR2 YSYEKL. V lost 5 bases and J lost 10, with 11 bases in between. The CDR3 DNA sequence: TGCGCCAGCAGCAAAGGTACTGTGGAGCTGTTTTTT. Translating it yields CASSKGTVELFF.

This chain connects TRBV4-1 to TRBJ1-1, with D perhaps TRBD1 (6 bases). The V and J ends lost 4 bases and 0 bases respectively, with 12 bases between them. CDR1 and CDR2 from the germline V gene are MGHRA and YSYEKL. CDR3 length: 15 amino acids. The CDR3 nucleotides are TGCGCCAGCAGCCCCCTCGGGGGCATGAACACTGAAGCTTTCTTT. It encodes CASSPLGGMNTEAFF.

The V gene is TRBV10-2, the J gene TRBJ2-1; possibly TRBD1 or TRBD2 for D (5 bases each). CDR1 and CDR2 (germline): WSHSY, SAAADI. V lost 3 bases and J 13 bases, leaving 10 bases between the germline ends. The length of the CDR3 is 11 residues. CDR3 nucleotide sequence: TGCGCCAGCAGTGAAGGGACCCTCCAGTTCTTC. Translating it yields CASSEGTLQFF.

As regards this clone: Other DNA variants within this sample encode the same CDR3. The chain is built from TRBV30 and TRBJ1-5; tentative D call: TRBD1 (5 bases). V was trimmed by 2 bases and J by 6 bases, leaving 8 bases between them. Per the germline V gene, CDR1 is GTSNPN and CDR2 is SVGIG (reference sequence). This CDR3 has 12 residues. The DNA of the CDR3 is TGTGCCTGGAGTCCCGGGACTCAGCCCCAGCATTTT. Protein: CAWSPGTQPQHF.

The CDR3 reads CASSRDRVGEETQYF. The CDR3, as DNA: TGTGCCAGCAGCCGAGACAGGGTAGGAGAAGAGACCCAGTACTTC. V and J are TRBV5-8 and TRBJ2-5; 7 positions agree with TRBD1. The CDR3 covers 15 residues. The V gene end was trimmed by 4 bases and the J gene end by 3 bases; junction bases not matched to a gene: 9. Germline CDR1 reads SGHTS; CDR2 reads YDEGEE.

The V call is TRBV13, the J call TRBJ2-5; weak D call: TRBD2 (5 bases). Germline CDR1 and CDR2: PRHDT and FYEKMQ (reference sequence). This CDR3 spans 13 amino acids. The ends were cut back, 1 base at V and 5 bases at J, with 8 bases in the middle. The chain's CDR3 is CASSLVRGETQYF. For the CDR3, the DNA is TGTGCCAGCAGCTTAGTACGCGGGGAGACCCAGTACTTC.

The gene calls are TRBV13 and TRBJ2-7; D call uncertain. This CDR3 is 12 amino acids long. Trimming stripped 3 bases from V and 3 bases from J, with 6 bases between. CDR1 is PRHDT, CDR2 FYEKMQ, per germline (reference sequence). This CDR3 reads CASSLSGYEQYF. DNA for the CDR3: TGTGCCAGCAGCTTGTCTGGCTACGAGCAGTACTTC.

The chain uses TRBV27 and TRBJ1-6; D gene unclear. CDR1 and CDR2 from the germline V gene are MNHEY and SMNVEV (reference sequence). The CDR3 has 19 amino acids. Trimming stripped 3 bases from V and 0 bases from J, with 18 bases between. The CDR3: CASSFFPPPESSYNSPLHF. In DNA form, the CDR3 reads TGTGCCAGCAGTTTCTTTCCCCCCCCCGAGAGCTCCTATAATTCACCCCTCCACTTT.

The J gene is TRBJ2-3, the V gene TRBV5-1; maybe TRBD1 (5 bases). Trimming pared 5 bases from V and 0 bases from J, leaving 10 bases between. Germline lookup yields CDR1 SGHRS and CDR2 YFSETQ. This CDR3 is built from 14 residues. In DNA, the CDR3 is TGCGCCAGCAGTAGACAGATTAGCACAGATACGCAGTATTTT. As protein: CASSRQISTDTQYF.

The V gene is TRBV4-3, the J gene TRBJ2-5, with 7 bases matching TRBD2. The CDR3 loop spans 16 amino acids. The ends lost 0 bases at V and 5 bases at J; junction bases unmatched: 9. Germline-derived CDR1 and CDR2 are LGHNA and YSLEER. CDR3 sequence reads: CASSQEVAGVAETQYF. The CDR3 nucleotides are TGCGCCAGCAGCCAAGAGGTGGCGGGAGTGGCGGAGACCCAGTACTTC.

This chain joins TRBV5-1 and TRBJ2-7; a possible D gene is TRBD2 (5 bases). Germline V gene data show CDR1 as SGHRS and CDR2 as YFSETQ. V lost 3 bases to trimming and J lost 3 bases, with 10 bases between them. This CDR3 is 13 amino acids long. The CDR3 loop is CASSSGLFYEQYF. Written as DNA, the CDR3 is TGCGCCAGCAGCTCCGGACTCTTCTACGAGCAGTACTTC.

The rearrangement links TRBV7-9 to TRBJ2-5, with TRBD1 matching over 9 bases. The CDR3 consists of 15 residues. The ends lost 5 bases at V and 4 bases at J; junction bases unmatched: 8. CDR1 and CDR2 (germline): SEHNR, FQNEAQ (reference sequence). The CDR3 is CASSPGQGGRETQYF. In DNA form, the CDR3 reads TGTGCCAGCAGCCCGGGACAGGGTGGGCGAGAGACCCAGTACTTC.

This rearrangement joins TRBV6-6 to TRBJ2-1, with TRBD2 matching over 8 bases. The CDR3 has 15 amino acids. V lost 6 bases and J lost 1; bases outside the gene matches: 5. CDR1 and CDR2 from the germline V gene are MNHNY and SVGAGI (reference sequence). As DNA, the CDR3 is TGTGCCAGCAGCTTGACTAGCGCATCCTACAATGAGCAGTTCTTC. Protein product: CASSLTSASYNEQFF.

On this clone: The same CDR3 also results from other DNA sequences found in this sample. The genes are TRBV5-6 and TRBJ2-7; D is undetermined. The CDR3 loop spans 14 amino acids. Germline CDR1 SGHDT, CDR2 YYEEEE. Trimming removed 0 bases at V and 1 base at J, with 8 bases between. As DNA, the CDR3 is TGTGCCAGCAGCTTGGCCCGGGCGTCCTACGAGCAGTACTTC. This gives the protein CASSLARASYEQYF.

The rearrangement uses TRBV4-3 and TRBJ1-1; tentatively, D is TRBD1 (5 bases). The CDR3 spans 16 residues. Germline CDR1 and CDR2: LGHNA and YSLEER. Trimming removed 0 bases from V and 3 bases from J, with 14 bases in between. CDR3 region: CASSQDREGLDTEAFF. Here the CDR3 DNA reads TGCGCCAGCAGCCAAGATCGGGAGGGGCTGGACACTGAAGCTTTCTTT.

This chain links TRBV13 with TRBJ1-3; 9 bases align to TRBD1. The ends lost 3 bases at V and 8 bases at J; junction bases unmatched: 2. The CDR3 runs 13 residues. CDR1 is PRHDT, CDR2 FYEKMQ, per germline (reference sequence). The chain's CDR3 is CASSLDRGDTIYF. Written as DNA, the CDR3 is TGTGCCAGCAGCTTGGACAGGGGAGACACCATATATTTT.

In DNA form, the CDR3 reads TGTGCCACCAGCGCGAGTTGGGCGGGAGTGAGTGAGCAGTACTTC. Its translation: CATSASWAGVSEQYF. This chain joins TRBV15 and TRBJ2-7, with 7 nucleotides matching TRBD2. Germline V CDR1 and CDR2: LNHNV, YYDKDF (reference sequence). The CDR3 consists of 15 residues. With V trimmed by 5 bases and J by 7 bases, 14 bases remained unmatched.

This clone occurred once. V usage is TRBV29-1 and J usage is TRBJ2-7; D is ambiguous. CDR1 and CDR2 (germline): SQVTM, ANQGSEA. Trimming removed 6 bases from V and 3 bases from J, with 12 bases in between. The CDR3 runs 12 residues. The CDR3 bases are TGCAGCGTCTTAACTCAAGGCTACGAGCAGTACTTC. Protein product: CSVLTQGYEQYF.

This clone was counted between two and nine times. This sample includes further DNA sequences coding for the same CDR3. The CDR3 coding sequence is TGTGCCAGCAGTTACGTGGGCAATGAGCAGTTCTTC. It specifies CASSYVGNEQFF. This chain joins TRBV6-5 and TRBJ2-1, with D unclear. The CDR3 loop spans 12 amino acids. The germline gives CDR1 MNHEY, CDR2 SVGAGI. V shed 2 bases and J shed 6 bases, with 5 bases lying between them.

Written as DNA, the CDR3 is TGTGCCTCACGGAGAGACCGAAGCACAGATACGCAGTATTTT. Protein product: CASRRDRSTDTQYF. V usage is TRBV15 and J usage is TRBJ2-3, with no clear D. The CDR3 runs to 14 residues. Trimming took off 11 bases at V and 0 bases at J, with 15 bases between the two ends. The V gene's germline CDR1 is LNHNV and CDR2 YYDKDF (reference sequence).

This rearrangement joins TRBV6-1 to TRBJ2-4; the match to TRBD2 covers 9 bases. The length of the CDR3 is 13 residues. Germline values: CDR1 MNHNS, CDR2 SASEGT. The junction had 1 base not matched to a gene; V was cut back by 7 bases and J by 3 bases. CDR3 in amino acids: CASIAGVKNIQYF. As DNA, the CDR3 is TGTGCCAGCATAGCGGGAGTCAAAAACATTCAGTACTTC.

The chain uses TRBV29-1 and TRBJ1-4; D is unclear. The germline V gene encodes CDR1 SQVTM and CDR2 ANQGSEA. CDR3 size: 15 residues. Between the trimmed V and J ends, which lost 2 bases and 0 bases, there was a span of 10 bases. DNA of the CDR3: TGCAGCGTTGAAAGCCAGCCCGCAACTAATGAAAAACTGTTTTTT. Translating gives CSVESQPATNEKLFF.